This T cell receptor (beta chain) is drawn from a study of CD8+ T cells in alopecia areata. Background on the study: Treated patients were scored for severity by percent of scalp affected.

General study results and limits: Possibly as an HLA-related effect, TCR sharing across patients appeared less clear than in mice. On tofacitinib, scalp clonality and expanded CD8+ clones among top 100 fell significantly.

A remark on this clone: Its antigen remains unidentified.

Germline V gives CDR1 MGHRA, CDR2 YSYEKL. V trimming: 4 bases; J trimming: 2 bases; junction bases outside the gene matches: 12. The CDR3 extends over 18 amino acids. Regarding treatment: oral pan-JAK inhibitor, 5-10 mg twice daily. Following RNA extraction, reverse transcription yielded cDNA that acted as the sequencing template. The data were produced by immunoSEQ multiplex PCR, yet TCRdb's version contains in-frame clones alone and is incomplete. The sample comprises about 190,000 clones, 60% of which are singletons, and over 0.55% rests with the top ten. This chain connects TRBV4-1 to TRBJ2-3; 10 bases align to TRBD1. This TCR came from a human donor with alopecia areata. The sample here was CD4+ T cells sorted from blood, taken at week 4, from a patient treated with tofacitinib. CDR3 sequence: CASSPRPGTGAFTDTQYF. In DNA form, the CDR3 reads TGCGCCAGCAGCCCACGTCCCGGGACAGGGGCCTTCACAGATACGCAGTATTTT.